This T cell receptor beta chain emerged from a study of shared clonotypes between healthy human individuals. Splitting of CD4+ cells produced CD45RA+ naive and CD45RA-negative memory subsets. General observations from the study: Sampling covered nothing but blood. Tissue TCR repertoires likely differ from those found in blood. The small donor group covered limited genetic and exposure diversity. As a rule, naive subsets had a larger estimated richness than memory subsets.

The data were produced by immunoSEQ multiplex PCR, yet TCRdb's version contains in-frame clones alone and is incomplete. The sample has millions of clones; approximately 95% are singletons. J was trimmed by 5 bases and V by 3 bases; bases with no gene match: 1. The CDR3 loop spans 13 amino acids. Germline V gene data show CDR1 as SGHNT and CDR2 as YENEEA. As regards this clone: Its antigen is undetermined.

The TCR sequence derives from a man aged 18 to 30 in good health. Some clones in this sample may be carry-over from other donors' samples. J is TRBJ2-3 and V is TRBV11-3; TRBD1 agrees at 8 bases. The source material was naive CD4+ T cells from PBMCs. Subset defined: CD45RA+ positively selected. In DNA form, the CDR3 reads TGTGCCAGCAGCTTCAGGGGGCGAGATACGCAGTATTTT. Residues: CASSFRGRDTQYF.